One and the same sample provided the 7 T cell receptor beta chains below, sequenced in a study of shared clonotypes between healthy human individuals. The assay was immunoSEQ multiplex PCR, and TCRdb's table has in-frame clones only and misses some. The sample carries around 980,000 clones, approximately 78% recorded once. Material: memory CD4+ T cells from PBMCs. The sample's subset: CD45RA-negative fraction. These TCRs come from a man between 18 and 29 years old in good health. Some clones in this sample may be carry-over from other donors' samples.

The V gene is TRBV28, the J gene TRBJ2-7; no clear D. CDR3 length: 12 residues. The germline V gene encodes CDR1 MDHEN and CDR2 SYDVKM. The V and J ends lost 3 bases and 6 bases respectively, with 9 bases between them. Here the CDR3 DNA reads TGTGCCAGCAGTTTCGAGCCTGGCGAGCAGTACTTC. Protein product: CASSFEPGEQYF.

About this clone: Other DNA variants within this sample encode the same CDR3. This rearrangement joins TRBV9 to TRBJ2-3; the D is unclear. CDR3 length: 12 residues. V was pared by 4 bases and J by 5 bases, with 8 bases between. Germline CDR1 SGDLS, CDR2 YYNGEE. The CDR3 coding sequence is TGTGCCAGCAGCCCATCTGGAGATACGCAGTATTTT. Translating it yields CASSPSGDTQYF.

This chain uses TRBV27 with TRBJ2-3; 15 bases agree with TRBD2. This CDR3 contains 19 residues. The junction had 13 bases not matched to a gene; V was cut back by 6 bases and J by 3 bases. Germline CDR1 MNHEY, CDR2 SMNVEV (reference sequence). The CDR3 bases are TGTGCCAGCAGGAGACCGGGACTAGCGGGAGGAGGGGTGACAGATACGCAGTATTTT. Its translation is CASRRPGLAGGGVTDTQYF.

Comment on this clone: At the DNA level, this CDR3 is encoded by other sequences in the same sample as well. The chain has TRBV5-1 and TRBJ2-7, with 8 bases aligning to TRBD2. The CDR3 length is 14 residues. V shed 0 bases and J 2 bases; nucleotides not matched to a gene: 1. Germline V gene lookup returns CDR1 SGHRS and CDR2 YFSETQ. The CDR3 bases are TGCGCCAGCAGCTTGGAAGCGGGAGCCTACGAGCAGTACTTC. Encoded protein: CASSLEAGAYEQYF.

This chain links TRBV7-2 with TRBJ2-3, with TRBD2 identical over 12 bases. There are 17 residues in the CDR3. Trimming took 0 bases from V and 2 from J; bases not matched to a gene: 3. Germline V gene sequence: CDR1 SGHTA, CDR2 FQGNSA. This CDR3 is CASSLAWTSGATDTQYF. CDR3 in DNA: TGTGCCAGCAGCTTAGCTTGGACTAGCGGGGCCACAGATACGCAGTATTTT.

The rearrangement links TRBV19 to TRBJ1-5; 7 bases fit TRBD1. Germline trimming cut 5 bases from V and 3 bases from J; bases unmatched to any gene: 7. CDR1 and CDR2 from the germline V gene are LNHDA and SQIVND (reference sequence). The CDR3 length is 15 residues. The CDR3 reads CASSRMTGPNQPQHF. The CDR3 bases are TGTGCCAGTAGTCGCATGACAGGGCCCAATCAGCCCCAGCATTTT.

The chain combines TRBV4-2 with TRBJ1-3, with a weak D call TRBD1 (5 bases). This CDR3 comprises 15 residues. CDR1 LGHNA and CDR2 YNFKEQ come from the germline V gene. Trimming removed 0 bases at V and 9 bases at J, with 15 bases between. The CDR3 is CASSQDQGLGSTIYF. In nucleotides, the CDR3 is TGTGCCAGCAGCCAAGATCAGGGCTTGGGCAGCACCATATATTTT.